This TCR beta chain was sequenced for a study of blood T cell repertoires in COVID-19. Background on the study: Researchers got acute and convalescent COVID-19 samples from the United States, Italy and Spain. The analysed material was cDNA or gDNA that came from T cells, B-cell-depleted T cells, or PBMCs.

Germline loops: CDR1 MDHEN, CDR2 SYDVKM. Deletions cut 4 bases from V and 6 bases from J, with 9 bases between. This CDR3 region has 12 residues. As processed by the authors: Nucleated cell number was recorded as an estimate derived from reference gene primer amplification. This table comes from immunoSEQ multiplex PCR, and its TCRdb copy is limited to in-frame clones, with some not included. The DNA was the basis for D and trimming; V, J and clone size are from that table. This sample has just over 650,000 clones, with 70% to 90% found just once. Sequenced material: peripheral blood. The sequence was obtained from a woman between 18 and 29 years old with acute or convalescent COVID-19. The V and J genes are TRBV28 and TRBJ1-2, with D perhaps matching TRBD1 (5 bases). CDR3 protein: CASSYRMDGYTF. The CDR3 nucleotides read TGTGCCAGCAGTTACAGGATGGATGGCTACACCTTC.